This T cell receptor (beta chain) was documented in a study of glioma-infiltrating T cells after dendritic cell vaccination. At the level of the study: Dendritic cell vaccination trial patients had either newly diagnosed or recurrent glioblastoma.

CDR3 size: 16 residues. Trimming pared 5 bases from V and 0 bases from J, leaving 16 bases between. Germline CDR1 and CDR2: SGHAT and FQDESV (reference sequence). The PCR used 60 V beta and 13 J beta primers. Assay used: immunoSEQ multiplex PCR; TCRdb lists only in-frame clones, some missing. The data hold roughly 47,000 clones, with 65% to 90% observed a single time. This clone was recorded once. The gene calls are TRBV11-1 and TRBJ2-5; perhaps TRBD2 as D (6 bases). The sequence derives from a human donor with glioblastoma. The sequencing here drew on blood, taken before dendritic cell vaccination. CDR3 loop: CASSARAGRYQETQYF. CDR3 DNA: TGTGCCAGCAGCGCGAGAGCAGGGAGGTACCAAGAGACCCAGTACTTC.